This T cell receptor (beta chain) came from a study of T cells after posttransplantation cyclophosphamide. A marrow graft followed busulfan-fludarabine conditioning, with cyclophosphamide on days +3 and +4. The table came from immunoSEQ multiplex PCR; TCRdb's copy has only in-frame clones and leaves some out. The table records fewer than 20,000 clones, roughly 92% of them present only once. Trimming took off 3 bases at V and 10 bases at J, with 11 bases between the two ends. Germline CDR1 reads DFQATT; CDR2 reads SNEGSKA (reference sequence). This CDR3 spans 11 amino acids. The source is a male patient aged 60-70 years who received an allogeneic stem cell transplant from a related donor and was CMV-positive. Some T cells here may be from the graft donor. The chain couples TRBV20-1 to TRBJ2-3; D possibly corresponds to TRBD2 (5 bases). The sample consisted of CD4+ T cells sorted from blood, taken after allogeneic stem cell transplant with posttransplant cyclophosphamide. CDR3 nucleotides: TGCAGTGCTAGCCACACTAGTGCGCAGTATTTT. It translates to CSASHTSAQYF.